One and the same sample provided the 8 T cell receptor beta chains below, sequenced in a study of blood T cells in healthy people across ages. For the second PCR, which ran for about 7 to 11 cycles, a sample-barcoded 5' primer and a J-beta primer mix were used. TCRdb ran MiXCR on the 5' RACE reads and lists one entry per CDR3 protein. The sample contains around 1,700,000 distinct CDR3 sequences, roughly 30% of which appear only once. Sequenced input: blood. The source is a woman in her 30s in good health.

This clonotype was counted ten times or more. This chain links TRBV10-3 with TRBJ2-1; 7 bases map to TRBD2. CDR1 and CDR2 from the germline V gene are ENHRY and SYGVKD. The V gene end was trimmed by 8 bases and the J gene end by 10 bases; junction bases not matched to a gene: 2. CDR3 size: 10 residues. The CDR3 coding sequence is TGTGCCATCGGGCGGGAGGAGCAGTTCTTC. Translated, it gives CAIGREEQFF.

This clonotype came up a few times. The rearrangement uses TRBV29-1 and TRBJ2-1; no clear D. The V and J ends lost 2 bases and 6 bases respectively, with 14 bases between them. The germline CDR1 and CDR2 sequences are SQVTM and ANQGSEA. The CDR3 is 14 residues long. The chain's CDR3 is CSVEIAGVLNEQFF. CDR3 nucleotides: TGCAGCGTTGAAATTGCAGGCGTCCTCAATGAGCAGTTCTTC.

The chain employs TRBV20-1 and TRBJ2-1; possibly TRBD2 for D (5 bases). Trimming removed 5 bases from V and 7 bases from J, with 15 bases in between. CDR1 and CDR2 from the germline V gene are DFQATT and SNEGSKA (reference sequence). CDR3 size: 13 residues. CDR3 loop: CSAGGGNTNEQFF. The CDR3 nucleotides are TGCAGTGCTGGAGGAGGTAATACTAATGAGCAGTTCTTC.

The chain joins TRBV10-1 to TRBJ2-7; either TRBD1 or TRBD2 may supply D (5 bases each). From germline, CDR1 is WNHNN and CDR2 SYGVQD (reference sequence). The CDR3 loop spans 14 amino acids. Trimming removed 6 bases at V and 6 bases at J, with 18 bases between. In DNA form, the CDR3 reads TGCGCCAGCAGCTCCGGGACGGAGCAAGCCGAGCAGTACTTC. The encoded protein is CASSSGTEQAEQYF.

A few counts support this clonotype. J is TRBJ2-7 and V is TRBV5-5, with TRBD2 matching 8 bases. The CDR3 covers 15 residues. Trimming took 4 bases from V and 3 from J; bases not matched to a gene: 9. CDR1 and CDR2 from the germline V gene are SGHKS and YYEKEE (reference sequence). CDR3 in DNA: TGTGCCAGCAGCCTACACCGGGAGGGGGGCTACGAGCAGTACTTC. Residues: CASSLHREGGYEQYF.

The V gene is TRBV7-2, the J gene TRBJ2-7; TRBD2 might be the D (6 bases). The CDR3 has 15 residues. Germline CDR1 and CDR2: SGHTA and FQGNSA. Between the trimmed V and J ends, which lost 3 bases and 5 bases, there was a span of 17 bases. CDR3 coding DNA: TGTGCCAGCAGCTTGACTAGTTTAACCGCACACGAGCAGTACTTC. Its protein product is CASSLTSLTAHEQYF.

Comments on this clonotype: This sequence may be a read error, since a much larger clone differs from it by one base. The CDR3 end shows no conserved phenylalanine or tryptophan, and so a read error is likely. The chain links TRBV12-3 or TRBV12-4 to TRBJ2-4; 8 positions match TRBD1. The V and J ends lost 5 bases and 8 bases, in that order; junction bases with no gene match: 5. The CDR3 is 13 amino acids. The CDR3 is CASSLTGEHIQYC. The CDR3 DNA reads as TGTGCCAGCAGTCTGACAGGGGAGCACATTCAGTACTGC.

This clonotype was counted a few times. The chain couples TRBV6-2 or TRBV6-3 to TRBJ1-4; a possible D gene is TRBD1 (6 bases). V was pared by 5 bases and J by 6 bases, with 19 bases between. Per the germline V gene, CDR1 is MNHEY and CDR2 is SVGEGT. The CDR3 contains 16 residues. The CDR3 loop is CASSADTRTADEKLFF. For the CDR3, the DNA is TGTGCCAGCAGTGCGGACACCCGGACAGCCGATGAAAAACTGTTTTTT.